A selection of T cell receptor beta chains follows, all from one sample in a study of blood T cell repertoires in COVID-19. The protocol was immunoSEQ multiplex PCR, while the TCRdb copy is restricted to in-frame clones and leaves out a portion. The table has about 50,000 clones, about 83% seen once. The sample comprised peripheral blood. These receptors were collected from a woman of 80 years or more with acute or convalescent COVID-19. CDR3s include the opening cysteine and the closing phenylalanine or tryptophan. The D gene is left open where the match is weak. Where a row states a size, it is once, few, many or the class of an expanded clone; other rows omit it.

>TRBV2|TRBJ1-3|-|-
TGTGCCTCCCAGGGGTACAGCAGAAACAACATATATTTT
CASQGYSRNNIYF
>TRBV25-1|TRBJ1-1|-|TRBD1
TGTGCCAGCAGCTTTACCGGGACAGGGGACGTTCGGACTGAAGCTTTCTTT
CASSFTGTGDVRTEAFF
>TRBV14|TRBJ2-1|-|TRBD2
TGTGCCAGCAGCTCCCCCGGGACTAGCTACTACGCTGAGCAGTTCTTC
CASSSPGTSYYAEQFF
>TRBV30|TRBJ1-6|-|TRBD1
TGTGCCTGGAGTCCCTGGACAGGGGGCAGGAATTCACCCCTCCACTTT
CAWSPWTGGRNSPLHF
>TRBV3-1/TRBV3-2|TRBJ1-3|-|TRBD1
TGTGCCAGCATGGTTGACAGGGGGGCCGGAAACACCATATATTTT
CASMVDRGAGNTIYF
>TRBV7-2|TRBJ2-7|-|-
TGTGCCAGCAGCTTAGCCAGGGACTCCTACGAGCAGTACTTC
CASSLARDSYEQYF
>TRBV4-1|TRBJ2-1|-|TRBD2
TGCGCCAGCAGCCAAGGGACTAGTCTGGTTGGTGAGCAGTTCTTC
CASSQGTSLVGEQFF
>TRBV5-8|TRBJ1-2|-|-
TGTGCCAGCAGCTTACTAACGGGTGGCTACACCTTC
CASSLLTGGYTF
>TRBV3-1/TRBV3-2|TRBJ2-7|-|-
TGTGCCAGCAGCCAAGGTGTTTCGGTTAGGCAGTACTTC
CASSQGVSVRQYF
>TRBV29-1|TRBJ2-3|-|-
TGCAGCGTCCAACCGGGACAAAGGGTAAATACGCAGTATTTT
CSVQPGQRVNTQYF
>TRBV7-8|TRBJ2-5|-|TRBD2
TGTGCCAGCAGCTTAGGTTCCCTTAGCGGGGGGGCGGGAGAGACCCAGTACTTC
CASSLGSLSGGAGETQYF
>TRBV19|TRBJ2-6|-|-
TGTGCCAGTAGGGGGCTCCTCGGGGCCAACGTCCTGACTTTC
CASRGLLGANVLTF
>TRBV6-6|TRBJ2-2|-|-
TGTGCCAGCAGCACCTCAGGGCCGTTCGGGGAGCTGTTTTTT
CASSTSGPFGELFF
>TRBV19|TRBJ1-5|-|-
TGTGCCACGAGAGGAGAGAGCAATCAGCCCCAGCATTTT
CATRGESNQPQHF
>TRBV7-3|TRBJ2-1|few|TRBD2
TGTGCCAGCAGCCGTAGCGGGGGGGATCTCTACAATGAGCAGTTCTTC
CASSRSGGDLYNEQFF
>TRBV27|TRBJ2-1|-|-
TGTGCCAGCAGTCCAAGACAGTTCTTCTCCTACAATGAGCAGTTCTTC
CASSPRQFFSYNEQFF
>TRBV5-6|TRBJ1-6|-|TRBD1
TGTGCCAGCAGCTCCGTTCAGGGGGCCTCCTATAATTCACCCCTCCACTTT
CASSSVQGASYNSPLHF
>TRBV2|TRBJ1-2|-|-
TGTGCCAGCCAGAGGCCCATGCTACTAAACTATGGCTACACCTTC
CASQRPMLLNYGYTF
>TRBV19|TRBJ2-1|-|TRBD2
TGTGCCAGTACCGGGACTAGCGGGGGGGTTTCCTACAATGAGCAGTTCTTC
CASTGTSGGVSYNEQFF
>TRBV19|TRBJ2-1|-|TRBD1
TGTGCCAGTAGTATCTCTGGGGACAGGGATGAGCAGTTCTTC
CASSISGDRDEQFF
>TRBV6-2/TRBV6-3|TRBJ2-1|-|TRBD2
TGTGCCAGCAGTTACTACGGCGGGGGGGCCGATTACAATGAGCAGTTCTTC
CASSYYGGGADYNEQFF
>TRBV18|TRBJ2-3|once|-
TGTGCCAGCTCACCCGGAGTGCAGACTCAAACAGATACGCAGTATTTT
CASSPGVQTQTDTQYF
>TRBV19|TRBJ1-1|-|-
TGTGCCAGTAGTATCTACGGTGGTCCTGAAGCTTTCTTT
CASSIYGGPEAFF
>TRBV4-2|TRBJ1-1|-|TRBD1
TGTGCCGGGGACAGGGGGGATGGCACTGAAGCTTTCTTT
CAGDRGDGTEAFF
>TRBV14|TRBJ2-1|-|-
TGTGCCAGCAGTCTGAACGGAGGGGCAAAGCAGTTCTTC
CASSLNGGAKQFF
>TRBV13|TRBJ2-3|once|TRBD2
TGTGCCAGCAGCTTAGCTACTAGCGGGGGGTTAACAGATACGCAGTATTTT
CASSLATSGGLTDTQYF
>TRBV6-5|TRBJ1-2|few|TRBD1
TGTGCCAGCAGAGGGACAGGGAGAGACTATGGCTACACCTTC
CASRGTGRDYGYTF
>TRBV6-5|TRBJ1-2|-|TRBD1
TGTGCCAGCAGTTACAGACAGGGTGGCTACACCTTC
CASSYRQGGYTF
>TRBV5-1|TRBJ2-3|few|TRBD2
TGCGCCAGCAGCTTGGGTCTCCTAGCGGGCTCGACAGATACGCAGTATTTT
CASSLGLLAGSTDTQYF
>TRBV7-6|TRBJ1-4|-|TRBD1
TGTGCCAGCAGCCCCGCGGGACAGGCTGAAAAACTGTTTTTT
CASSPAGQAEKLFF
>TRBV30|TRBJ1-3|-|-
TGTGCCTGGAGTAAAGGGGTGGCTGGAAACACCATATATTTT
CAWSKGVAGNTIYF
>TRBV30|TRBJ2-7|-|-
TGTGCCTGGAGTGTTGCGCCAGGTAACTACGAGCAGTACTTC
CAWSVAPGNYEQYF
>TRBV7-3|TRBJ2-6|-|-
TGTGCCAGCAGCTCAGGGTCCGGGGCCAACGTCCTGACTTTC
CASSSGSGANVLTF
>TRBV5-6|TRBJ1-2|-|-
TGTGCCAGCAGCTTTAACGACAGGCTGAACTATGGCTACACCTTC
CASSFNDRLNYGYTF
>TRBV6-1|TRBJ2-1|-|TRBD1
TGTGCCAGCAGTGAAGACAGGGGTCCAACTAATGGGCAGTTCTTC
CASSEDRGPTNGQFF
>TRBV7-2|TRBJ2-5|-|TRBD2
TGTGCCAGCAGCTTAGGACTAGCGGTGGAGACCCAGTACTTC
CASSLGLAVETQYF
>TRBV5-8|TRBJ1-1|-|TRBD1
TGTGCCAGCAGCTTCATCGGGACAGCCTACACTGAAGCTTTCTTT
CASSFIGTAYTEAFF
>TRBV3-1/TRBV3-2|TRBJ2-1|-|TRBD2
TGTGCCAGCAGCCAACCACTAGCGGGGGGCAATGAGCAGTTCTTC
CASSQPLAGGNEQFF
>TRBV10-2|TRBJ1-4|-|-
TGCGCCAGCAGTGACAGGCTCGCTCCCACTAATGAAAAACTGTTTTTT
CASSDRLAPTNEKLFF
>TRBV19|TRBJ1-5|-|-
TGTGCCAGTAGTACTAACAGGGAAAGCAATCAGCCCCAGCATTTT
CASSTNRESNQPQHF
>TRBV7-8|TRBJ2-7|-|TRBD1
TGTGCCAGCAGCTTACAAGGCAGGGGGAACGACGAGCAGTACTTC
CASSLQGRGNDEQYF
>TRBV7-2|TRBJ2-3|-|TRBD2
TGTGCCAGCAGCTTAGGACTAGCGGGGGGCACAGATACGCAGTATTTT
CASSLGLAGGTDTQYF
>TRBV27|TRBJ1-1|-|-
TGTGCCAGCAGTCGACAGATGAACACTGAAGCTTTCTTT
CASSRQMNTEAFF
>TRBV5-1|TRBJ2-1|-|TRBD2
TGCGCCAGCAGCTTCGGGGCGGGGGACTACAATGAGCAGTTCTTC
CASSFGAGDYNEQFF
>TRBV7-9|TRBJ2-1|-|TRBD2
TGTGCCAGCAGCTCCCTCGTTGGCGGGGGGGCCGGAAATGAGCAGTTCTTC
CASSSLVGGGAGNEQFF
>TRBV6-1|TRBJ2-1|-|TRBD2
TGTGCCAGCAGTGAACATGGTAGCGGGGTCCATTTCTTC
CASSEHGSGVHFF
>TRBV29-1|TRBJ1-5|-|-
TGCAGCGTCCAGTCATTGAGCAATCAGCCCCAGCATTTT
CSVQSLSNQPQHF
>TRBV6-5|TRBJ1-1|-|TRBD1
TGTGCCAGCAGTTACACGACCCGGGACAGGGCCCCTGAAGCTTTCTTT
CASSYTTRDRAPEAFF
>TRBV10-1|TRBJ2-7|-|-
TGCGCCAGCAGTGAACACCCGACCTACGAGCAGTACTTC
CASSEHPTYEQYF
>TRBV7-9|TRBJ2-7|-|-
TGTGCCAGCAGCCCCTATCAGGACAGAGGCGAGCAGTACTTC
CASSPYQDRGEQYF
>TRBV27|TRBJ2-2|-|-
TGTGCCAGCTTGAGGGTAGGATTCACGAACACCGGGGAGCTGTTTTTT
CASLRVGFTNTGELFF
>TRBV6-5|TRBJ1-5|-|-
TGTGCCAGCCTTCCCCGGGGGAACAATCAGCCCCAGCATTTT
CASLPRGNNQPQHF
>TRBV5-4|TRBJ2-7|few|TRBD1
TGTGCCAGCAGCCGACAGGGGGCCTACGAGCAGTACTTC
CASSRQGAYEQYF
>TRBV5-1|TRBJ2-2|-|-
TGCGCCAGCGGTTCGCTCGGCAGGGGGGACACCGGGGAGCTGTTTTTT
CASGSLGRGDTGELFF
>TRBV6-1|TRBJ2-7|-|TRBD1
TGTGCCAGCAGTGATCCCAACAGGGGCGAGCAGTACTTC
CASSDPNRGEQYF